The 26 T cell receptor beta chains below come from one sample, sequenced in a study of blood T cell repertoires in COVID-19. Sequenced by immunoSEQ multiplex PCR; TCRdb stores in-frame clones only, minus some. The sample consists of approximately 120,000 clones, approximately 85% of them appearing once. Sequenced: peripheral blood. These receptors were obtained from a man younger than 45 with COVID-19, enrolled during active disease.

DNA of the CDR3: TGTGCCACCAGTGACCCTAACAAGGGGAATGAAAAACTGTTTTTT. This codes for CATSDPNKGNEKLFF. The chain links TRBV24-1 to TRBJ1-4; D is perhaps TRBD1 (5 bases). Trimming shortened V by 4 bases and J by 5 bases, and 13 bases separated the two germline ends. Germline-derived CDR1 and CDR2 are KGHDR and SFDVKD. The CDR3 has 15 amino acids.

The rearrangement links TRBV9 to TRBJ2-1; D uncertain. Germline CDR1 reads SGDLS; CDR2 reads YYNGEE. The germline V and J ends were trimmed by 3 bases and 0 bases, with 7 bases remaining between them. The CDR3 is 14 amino acids. The CDR3 DNA sequence: TGTGCCAGCAGCGCCCCGGGCTCCTACAATGAGCAGTTCTTC. It encodes CASSAPGSYNEQFF.

The V call is TRBV7-6, the J call TRBJ1-1; possible D gene TRBD1, 5 bases. V was clipped by 6 bases and J by 1 base, with 9 bases between them. Germline assignment: CDR1 SGHVS and CDR2 FNYEAQ. This CDR3 spans 13 amino acids. The CDR3 coding sequence is TGTGCCAGCAGGACGCAGGGGAACACTGAAGCTTTCTTT. Translation: CASRTQGNTEAFF.

The rearrangement joins TRBV10-3 to TRBJ2-1; 12 bases are shared with TRBD2. The germline gives CDR1 ENHRY, CDR2 SYGVKD. CDR3 length equals 15 residues. J gave up 4 bases and V 8 bases, and 6 bases lay outside the gene matches. The CDR3 coding sequence is TGTGCCATCTCTTCCGGGACTAGCGGGTACAATGAGCAGTTCTTC. Its translation: CAISSGTSGYNEQFF.

The chain couples TRBV3-1 (or the pseudogene TRBV3-2) to TRBJ2-5; no firm D call. The germline V and J ends were trimmed by 5 bases and 2 bases, with 3 bases remaining between them. CDR3 length: 11 amino acids. CDR1 LGHDT and CDR2 YNNKEL come from the germline V gene (reference sequence). The CDR3 spells CASSVQETQYF. In DNA form, the CDR3 reads TGTGCCAGCAGCGTACAAGAGACCCAGTACTTC.

The chain carries TRBV13 and TRBJ1-1, with 7 bases aligning to TRBD1. CDR3 length: 13 residues. Trimming cost V 4 bases and J 4 bases; bases outside gene matches: 3. The V gene's germline CDR1 is PRHDT and CDR2 FYEKMQ (reference sequence). The CDR3 nucleotides are TGTGCCAGCAGCTCCCCAGGGGGCACTGAAGCTTTCTTT. Amino acids: CASSSPGGTEAFF.

The chain has TRBV5-1 and TRBJ2-2; a possible D gene is TRBD2 (6 bases). The CDR3 sequence is 17 residues long. Trimming removed 3 bases at V and 2 bases at J, with 17 bases between. CDR1 SGHRS and CDR2 YFSETQ come from the germline V gene. For the CDR3, the DNA is TGCGCCAGCAGCTCGGGAACTAGCTCCAGAAACACCGGGGAGCTGTTTTTT. Protein sequence: CASSSGTSSRNTGELFF.

This chain uses TRBV3-1 (or the pseudogene TRBV3-2) with TRBJ2-7, with D perhaps TRBD1 (6 bases). The length of the CDR3 is 15 residues. Trimming pared 0 bases from V and 2 bases from J, leaving 11 bases between. Germline V CDR1 and CDR2: LGHDT, YNNKEL (reference sequence). The CDR3 here is CASSQEDSPAYEQYF. CDR3 sequence (DNA): TGTGCCAGCAGCCAAGAGGACAGTCCAGCCTACGAGCAGTACTTC.

The J gene is TRBJ2-1, the V gene TRBV7-9; 8 bases line up with TRBD1. This CDR3 contains 16 residues. Germline CDR1 SEHNR, CDR2 FQNEAQ (reference sequence). Trimming at V came to 4 bases and at J to 8 bases, leaving 13 bases not matched to a gene. DNA of the CDR3: TGTGCCAGCAGCTCTTCGACAGGGGTGCATAGGGATGAGCAGTTCTTC. The encoded protein is CASSSSTGVHRDEQFF.

V and J are TRBV7-3 and TRBJ1-3; maybe TRBD1 (6 bases). Germline CDR1 and CDR2: SGHTA and FQGTGA. V was shortened by 10 bases and J by 0 bases, with 13 bases between the two germline ends. CDR3 length: 14 amino acids. The CDR3 bases are TGTGCCAACAGGGCTTCCCCCTCTGGAAACACCATATATTTT. Its protein product is CANRASPSGNTIYF.

This sequence joins TRBV3-1 (or the pseudogene TRBV3-2) and TRBJ1-1; D remains unclear. Germline V lookup: CDR1 LGHDT, CDR2 YNNKEL (reference sequence). Trimming removed 2 bases from V and 7 bases from J, with 8 bases in between. The CDR3 has 12 amino acids. CDR3 in amino acids: CASSQSVSEAFF. CDR3 nucleotide sequence: TGTGCCAGCAGCCAATCTGTCAGTGAAGCTTTCTTT.

This clone was detected only a few times. The chain uses TRBV3-1 (or the pseudogene TRBV3-2) and TRBJ2-3, with 10 bases identical to TRBD2. Germline CDR1 LGHDT, CDR2 YNNKEL (reference sequence). V lost 2 bases, J lost 5 bases, and 4 bases stayed unmatched. This CDR3 is built from 15 residues. The CDR3 DNA reads as TGTGCCAGCAGCCAACCGGGACTAGCGAAAGATACGCAGTATTTT. It yields the protein CASSQPGLAKDTQYF.

The chain couples TRBV5-4 to TRBJ2-5; D unclear. The CDR3 runs to 11 residues. Germline V CDR1 and CDR2: SGHNT, YYREEE (reference sequence). Trimming cost V 4 bases and J 3 bases, with 4 bases left between them. The CDR3 DNA reads as TGTGCCAGCAGCACGGAAGAGACCCAGTACTTC. Translating gives CASSTEETQYF.

The V gene is TRBV19, the J gene TRBJ2-1; 15 bases agree with TRBD2. This CDR3 is built from 14 residues. Germline V gene lookup returns CDR1 LNHDA and CDR2 SQIVND (reference sequence). The ends lost 8 bases at V and 8 bases at J; junction bases unmatched: 4. CDR3 bases: TGTGCCAGTTCTCGGACTAGCGGGGGGGATGAGCAGTTCTTC. Its protein is CASSRTSGGDEQFF.

This chain connects TRBV6-5 to TRBJ2-1, with D possibly matching TRBD2 (6 bases). Germline V lookup: CDR1 MNHEY, CDR2 SVGAGI. The V end was cut by 4 bases, the J end by 9 bases, with 16 bases between. This CDR3 comprises 14 residues. The CDR3 reads CASSFEGLLTEQFF. The CDR3 bases are TGTGCCAGCAGTTTTGAGGGACTGCTGACTGAGCAGTTCTTC.

CDR3 DNA: TGTGCCAGCAGTAGAACAGGTCGGGCCTACGAGCAGTACTTC. Protein sequence: CASSRTGRAYEQYF. The V call is TRBV6-5, the J call TRBJ2-7, with D perhaps matching TRBD1 (5 bases). V lost 5 bases and J 2 bases, leaving 13 bases between the germline ends. Germline loops: CDR1 MNHEY, CDR2 SVGAGI. The CDR3 loop spans 14 amino acids.

The chain employs TRBV6-1 and TRBJ1-2; 9 bases are shared with TRBD1. The CDR3 sequence is 15 residues long. Looked up from germline, CDR1 is MNHNS and CDR2 is SASEGT. Trimming at V came to 3 bases and at J to 5 bases, leaving 7 bases not matched to a gene. The CDR3 region has the DNA TGTGCCAGCAGTGACCAGGACAGGGGAGGTTATGGCTACACCTTC. Its protein product is CASSDQDRGGYGYTF.

This clone was found once. The chain uses TRBV28 and TRBJ1-2; possibly TRBD1 for D (5 bases). The CDR3 is made up of 18 amino acids. With 5 bases removed from V and 4 bases from J, the gap between germline ends came to 26 bases. Per germline, CDR1 MDHEN and CDR2 SYDVKM. This CDR3 is CASSASGHLRSTTYGYTF. CDR3 sequence (DNA): TGTGCCAGCAGTGCCTCCGGACACCTCCGTTCTACCACCTATGGCTACACCTTC.

The chain joins TRBV30 to TRBJ1-6, with D tentatively TRBD1 (5 bases). Trimming left V 1 base short and J 4 bases short, with 8 bases between. Per germline, CDR1 GTSNPN and CDR2 SVGIG (reference sequence). There are 14 residues in the CDR3. Here the CDR3 reads CAWSADRYNSPLHF. Written as DNA, the CDR3 is TGTGCCTGGAGTGCCGACAGATATAATTCACCCCTCCACTTT.

The gene calls are TRBV27 and TRBJ1-1; 9 bases line up with TRBD1. Germline loops: CDR1 MNHEY, CDR2 SMNVEV (reference sequence). The CDR3 has 15 residues. The ends lost 3 bases at V and 5 bases at J; junction bases unmatched: 7. In nucleotides, the CDR3 is TGTGCCAGCAGTTTTCTCACAGGGGGCGCGACTGAAGCTTTCTTT. It translates to CASSFLTGGATEAFF.

The chain combines TRBV18 with TRBJ1-5; D gene ambiguous. The CDR3 totals 16 residues. Trimming stripped 3 bases from V and 4 bases from J, with 16 bases between. CDR1 is KGHSH and CDR2 is LQKENI in the germline V gene. This CDR3 reads CASSPFNSLENQPQHF. CDR3 sequence (DNA): TGTGCCAGCTCACCCTTTAACAGCTTAGAAAATCAGCCCCAGCATTTT. The full variable domain, rest sourced from reference TRBV18 and TRBJ1-5, is NAGVMQNPRHLVRRRGQEARLRCSPMKGHSHVYWYRQLPEEGLKFMVYLQKENIIDESGMPKERFSAEFPKEGPSILRIQQVVRGDSAAYFCASSPFNSLENQPQHFGDGTRLSIL.

This clone has just one count. This chain uses TRBV28 with TRBJ1-1; D gene unclear. CDR3 length equals 14 residues. CDR1 is MDHEN and CDR2 is SYDVKM in the germline V gene. V lost 3 bases and J 7 bases, leaving 15 bases between the germline ends. Here the CDR3 reads CASSFRTRSDEAFF. The CDR3, as DNA: TGTGCCAGCAGTTTTCGTACTAGAAGCGATGAAGCTTTCTTT.

V and J are TRBV19 and TRBJ2-4, with 7 bases aligning to TRBD2. The CDR3 runs to 16 residues. Germline trimming cut 5 bases from V and 2 bases from J; bases unmatched to any gene: 9. CDR1 is LNHDA and CDR2 is SQIVND in the germline V gene (reference sequence). The CDR3 bases are TGTGCCAGTAGTTCGGGCCGACTAGCCTCCAAAAACATTCAGTACTTC. It is translated as CASSSGRLASKNIQYF.

V gene TRBV6-5 combines with J gene TRBJ1-2, with a tentative D call TRBD1 (6 bases). Germline CDR1 and CDR2: MNHEY and SVGAGI. CDR3 size: 13 residues. The V end lost 2 bases, the J end lost 7 bases, and 11 bases lay between the germline ends. Written as DNA, the CDR3 is TGTGCCAGCAGTTACACCGCAGGGGTTGGCTACACCTTC. Translated: CASSYTAGVGYTF.

This chain joins TRBV2 and TRBJ2-5; D is possibly TRBD2 (6 bases). CDR1 is SNHLY, CDR2 FYNNEI, per germline. The V end lost 7 bases, the J end lost 2 bases, and 11 bases lay between the germline ends. The CDR3 is 13 amino acids. The CDR3, as DNA: TGTGCCAGCACCCGGGACTTACAAGAGACCCAGTACTTC. Translation gives CASTRDLQETQYF.

This chain connects TRBV6-2 or TRBV6-3 to TRBJ1-4; D ambiguous. This CDR3 region has 14 residues. The V gene lost 2 bases and the J gene lost 8 bases, with 12 bases spanning the gap. Germline V CDR1 and CDR2: MNHEY, SVGEGT. Here the CDR3 reads CASSYLGPREKLFF. CDR3 DNA: TGTGCCAGCAGTTACCTGGGCCCAAGAGAAAAACTGTTTTTT.